Sequencing of this T cell receptor (beta chain) was carried out in a study of radiation and T cells in renal cell carcinoma. Study summary: Nephrectomy followed 15 Gy stereotactic body radiation by 4 weeks.

Regarding the study as a whole: Without pretreatment biopsies, baseline tumor clonotype presence was undetermined. Top tumor clonotypes rose in blood 2 weeks post-radiation, then contracted.

Noted time point: blood 2 weeks post-SBRT. The treatment denotes: 15 Gy SBRT to primary tumor, nephrectomy 4 weeks later. The tumor was a clear cell renal cell carcinoma. This clone occurred once. Antigen: not known. V lost 5 bases to trimming and J lost 0 bases, with 12 bases between them. The CDR3 consists of 15 residues. Germline V CDR1 and CDR2: SGHTA, FQGTGA. Sequencing was performed with immunoSEQ multiplex PCR; in TCRdb, only in-frame clones are kept and a portion is missing. The sample lists about 130,000 clones; about four fifths were seen once. The chain uses TRBV7-3 and TRBJ2-3; TRBD1 might be the D (5 bases). The sample consisted of blood, taken from a patient whose treatment included radiotherapy and nephrectomy. The receptor comes from a man aged 50-59 years with renal cell carcinoma. CDR3 amino acids: CASSPTGVSTDTQYF. The CDR3 nucleotides read TGTGCCAGCAGCCCTACAGGTGTGAGCACAGATACGCAGTATTTT.